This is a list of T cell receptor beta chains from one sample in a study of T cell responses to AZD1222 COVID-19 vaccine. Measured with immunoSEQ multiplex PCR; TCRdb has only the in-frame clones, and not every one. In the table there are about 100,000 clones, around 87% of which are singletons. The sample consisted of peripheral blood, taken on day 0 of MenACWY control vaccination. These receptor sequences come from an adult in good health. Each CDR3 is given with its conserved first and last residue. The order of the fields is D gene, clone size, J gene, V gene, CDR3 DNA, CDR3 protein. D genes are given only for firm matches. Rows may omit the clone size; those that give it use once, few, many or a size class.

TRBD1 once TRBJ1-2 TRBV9 TGTGCCAGCAGGGGACAGGGCTCAACTAACTATGGCTACACCTTC CASRGQGSTNYGYTF
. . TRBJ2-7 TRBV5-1 TGCGCCAGCAGCTTACAGGGTGTTCTTTACTTC CASSLQGVLYF
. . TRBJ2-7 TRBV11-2 TGTGCCAGCAGCCCCGAGGCCTGGGGAGGTTCCTACGAGCAGTACTTC CASSPEAWGGSYEQYF
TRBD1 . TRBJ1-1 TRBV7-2 TGTGCCAGCAGCTTTTCAACAGGGGGCGAGGGCACTGAAGCTTTCTTT CASSFSTGGEGTEAFF
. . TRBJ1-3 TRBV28 TGTGCCAGCAGCCCCCATGGTGCCGGAAACACCATATATTTT CASSPHGAGNTIYF
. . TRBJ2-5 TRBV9 TGTGCCAGCAGCAGGGTCCAAGAGACCCAGTACTTC CASSRVQETQYF
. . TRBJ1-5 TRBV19 TGTGCCACCGCAGGGACGGGCAATCAGCCCCAGCATTTT CATAGTGNQPQHF
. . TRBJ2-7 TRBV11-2 TGTGCCAGCAGTATGACAGGACCGGCCCGCGAGCAGTACTTC CASSMTGPAREQYF
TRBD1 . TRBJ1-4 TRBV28 TGTGCCAGCAGTCAACAGGGGGAAAAACTGTTTTTT CASSQQGEKLFF
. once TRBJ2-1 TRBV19 TGTGCCAGTACCCCATCCAGGGACCTCTCTAAAAATGAGCAGTTCTTC CASTPSRDLSKNEQFF
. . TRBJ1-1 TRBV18 TGTGCCAGCTCACCCATCTTGGGGGACACTGAAGCTTTCTTT CASSPILGDTEAFF
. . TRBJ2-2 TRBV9 TGTGCCAGCAGCGCCCTGGGGGGGAACACCGGGGAGCTGTTTTTT CASSALGGNTGELFF
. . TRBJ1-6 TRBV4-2 TGTGCCAGCAGCCAAGTTGGGGGGGTTGATAATTCACCCCTCCACTTT CASSQVGGVDNSPLHF
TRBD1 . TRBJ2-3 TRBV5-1 TGCGCCAGCAGCACCGGACAGGGTCTCCTCACAGATACGCAGTATTTT CASSTGQGLLTDTQYF
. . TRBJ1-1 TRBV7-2 TGTGCCAGCAGCACACAACAGAACACTGAAGCTTTCTTT CASSTQQNTEAFF
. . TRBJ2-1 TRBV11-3 TGTGCCAGCAGCCTCGGACAGCCCTACAATGAGCAGTTCTTC CASSLGQPYNEQFF
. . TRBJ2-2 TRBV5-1 TGCGCCAGCAGCTTGGGGGGCACCGGGGAGCTGTTTTTT CASSLGGTGELFF
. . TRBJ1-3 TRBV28 TGTGCCAGCAGCCTAGGACAGTTCTCTGGAAACACCATATATTTT CASSLGQFSGNTIYF
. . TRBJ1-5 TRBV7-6 TGTGCCAGCAGCTTCTTAGCAGGGGCCAATCAGCCCCAGCATTTT CASSFLAGANQPQHF
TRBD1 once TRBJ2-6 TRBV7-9 TGTGCCAGCAGCCCCCGGACAGGGGGCGGTGGGGCCAACGTCCTGACTTTC CASSPRTGGGGANVLTF
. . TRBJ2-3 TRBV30 TGTGCCTGGGATCTGGGCAATACGCAGTATTTT CAWDLGNTQYF
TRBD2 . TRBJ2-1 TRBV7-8 TGTGCCAGCAGCTTAAAGGGTTGGGGCCTAGCGGGACCGAATGAGCAGTTCTTC CASSLKGWGLAGPNEQFF
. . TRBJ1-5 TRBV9 TGTGCCAGCAGCGTGTCGGGGGCAGGACAGCCCCAGCATTTT CASSVSGAGQPQHF
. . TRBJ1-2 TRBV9 TGTGCCAGCAGCAAGAGTGGCTATGGCTACACCTTC CASSKSGYGYTF
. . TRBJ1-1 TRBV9 TGTGCCAGCAGCCGGGCCCCCGAATTTGAAGCTTTCTTT CASSRAPEFEAFF
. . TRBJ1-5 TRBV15 TGTGCCACCAGCAGAGAGCCACAAGCTGGAGGTCAGCCCCAGCATTTT CATSREPQAGGQPQHF
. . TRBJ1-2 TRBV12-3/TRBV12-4 TGTGCCAGCAGCTACGGAATGGGAAATGGCTACACCTTC CASSYGMGNGYTF
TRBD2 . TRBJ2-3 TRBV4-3 TGCGCCAGCAGCCAAGATGTCAGCGGGAGGGCAGATACGCAGTATTTT CASSQDVSGRADTQYF
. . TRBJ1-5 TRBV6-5 TGTGCCAGCATTGGGGCAGGGAAGAGCAATCAGCCCCAGCATTTT CASIGAGKSNQPQHF
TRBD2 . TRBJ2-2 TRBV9 TGTGCCAGCACCGCACTAGCGGACACCGGGGAGCTGTTTTTT CASTALADTGELFF
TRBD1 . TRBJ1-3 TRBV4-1 TGCGCCAGCAGTCGAGGACAGGCCTCCTCCTCTGGAAACACCATATATTTT CASSRGQASSSGNTIYF
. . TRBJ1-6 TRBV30 TGTGCCTGGAGTGAGGGTGCGGGGGCGTCACCCCTCCACTTT CAWSEGAGASPLHF
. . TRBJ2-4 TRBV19 TGTGCCAGTAGTATAGATGCCCAGGCATTTGGAGGCAAAAACATTCAGTACTTC CASSIDAQAFGGKNIQYF
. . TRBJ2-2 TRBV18 TGTGCCAGCTCACTTACAGGGACGCAAAACACCGGGGAGCTGTTTTTT CASSLTGTQNTGELFF
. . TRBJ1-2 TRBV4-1 TGCGCCAGCAGCCAAGTTTCCGTTTTTACCTATGGCTACACCTTC CASSQVSVFTYGYTF
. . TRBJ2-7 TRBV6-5 TGTGCCAGCAGTTGGGGGGGACAGGTCACCGACGAGCAGTACTTC CASSWGGQVTDEQYF
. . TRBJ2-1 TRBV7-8 TGTGCCAGCAGCCAGGGGAATGAGCAGTTCTTC CASSQGNEQFF
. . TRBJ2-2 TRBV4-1 TGCGCCAGCAGCCAAGTTGGGGGAACCGGGGAGCTGTTTTTT CASSQVGGTGELFF
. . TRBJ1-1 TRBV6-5 TGTGCCAGCACCAATCCGGGTTCCCGGGGTGAAGCTTTCTTT CASTNPGSRGEAFF
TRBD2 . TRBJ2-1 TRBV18 TGTGCCAGCTCACCAAGATCTTTGACTAGCGGGAGTTACAATGAGCAGTTCTTC CASSPRSLTSGSYNEQFF
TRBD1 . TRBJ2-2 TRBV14 TGTGCCAGCAGCCAGACGACAGGGGCAACCGCGAACACCGGGGAGCTGTTTTTT CASSQTTGATANTGELFF
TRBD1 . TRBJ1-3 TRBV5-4 TGTGCCAGCAGTGAACAGGGGGCTGGAAACACCATATATTTT CASSEQGAGNTIYF
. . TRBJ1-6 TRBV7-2 TGTGCCAGCAGCTTAGGGTTGCAAAATTCACCCCTCCACTTT CASSLGLQNSPLHF
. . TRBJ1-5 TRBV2 TGTGCCAGCAGTCCTGCACGACAGGCCAATCAGCCCCAGCATTTT CASSPARQANQPQHF
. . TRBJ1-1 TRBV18 TGTGCCAGCTCACCAGGCAGGAGGAACACTGAAGCTTTCTTT CASSPGRRNTEAFF
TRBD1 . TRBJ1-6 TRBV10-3 TGTGCCATCAGTGCTTGGGACAGACAAATCTATAATTCACCCCTCCACTTT CAISAWDRQIYNSPLHF
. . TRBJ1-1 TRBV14 TGTGCCAGCAGCCAAGAAAGGGGGGGCCCTGCCTACACTGAAGCTTTCTTT CASSQERGGPAYTEAFF
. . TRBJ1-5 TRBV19 TGTGCCAGTAGTATAGAGGCGGGTCCCCAGCATTTT CASSIEAGPQHF
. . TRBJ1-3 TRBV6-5 TGTGCCAGCAGTTACTCCAGATCTGGAAACACCATATATTTT CASSYSRSGNTIYF
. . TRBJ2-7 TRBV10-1 TGCGCCAGCACCGACCCCGAGACCCACGAGCAGTACTTC CASTDPETHEQYF
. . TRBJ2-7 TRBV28 TGTGCCAGCGGGGAATCCTACGAGCAGTACTTC CASGESYEQYF
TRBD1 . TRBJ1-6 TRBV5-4 TGTGCCAGCAGCCCAGGGACAGGGGGCCGTCATAATTCACCCCTCCACTTT CASSPGTGGRHNSPLHF
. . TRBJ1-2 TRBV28 TGTGCCAGCAACTCCCCGCCCAGTGCGGGTTCCGGCTACACCTTC CASNSPPSAGSGYTF